This TCR beta chain came from a study of T cell repertoires in cytomegalovirus infection. Overall study findings and caveats: The study found HLA-C-restricted CMV-specific TCR beta clonotypes dominating the ex vivo response.

This clonotype was recorded at least ten times. Its antigen is still unknown. TCRdb re-derived calls from the reads in MiXCR, one entry per CDR3 protein. Of 630,000 or so distinct CDR3 sequences listed, approximately 24% are singletons. V lost 6 bases, J lost 0 bases, and 10 bases lay in between. Germline CDR1 and CDR2: SEHNR and FQNEAQ (reference sequence). The CDR3 loop spans 14 amino acids. Sequencing input: CD8+ T cells from PBMCs. The V gene is TRBV7-9, the J gene TRBJ2-3; D ambiguous. The TCR comes from a human donor in good health (CMV status not recorded). Some clones in this sample may be carry-over from other donors' samples. In nucleotides, the CDR3 is TGTGCCAGCAGAAACAGCCCTAGCACAGATACGCAGTATTTT. It translates to CASRNSPSTDTQYF. The full variable domain, with the rest looked up from reference TRBV7-9 and TRBJ2-3, is DTGVSQNPRHKITKRGQNVTFRCDPISEHNRLYWYRQTLGQGPEFLTYFQNEAQLEKSRLLSDRFSAERPKGSFSTLEIQRTEQGDSAMYLCASRNSPSTDTQYFGPGTRLTVL.